The source of this T cell receptor (beta chain) is a study of Ad26.COV2.S vaccination and SARS-CoV-2 variants. Findings and caveats of the study: Participants given vaccine showed non-spike TCR breadth similar to that of placebo recipients. TCR breadth and depth analyses may have underestimated total T cell responses.

About this clone itself: Its target is unknown.

The CDR3 is 13 residues long. Germline CDR1 reads SGHTA; CDR2 reads FQGNSA. V lost 7 bases and J lost 3, with 12 bases in between. Treatment denoted: around 19 received Ad26.COV2.S at low or high dose, single or two shots; 5 received placebo; per-sample allocation not given. Sampling was performed 63 days after the first vaccine or placebo injection. The method was immunoSEQ multiplex PCR; TCRdb's version includes in-frame clones alone and lacks a portion of them. The repertoire holds fewer than 500,000 clones, with about 93% as singletons. The sequence came from a person aged 18-60 years who received the Ad26.COV2.S COVID-19 vaccine or a placebo. Sequences were derived from peripheral blood, sampled in a trial of Ad26.COV2.S vaccine versus placebo. The rearrangement joins TRBV7-2 to TRBJ1-2, with D possibly matching TRBD1 (5 bases). CDR3 DNA sequence: TGTGCCAGCAACCTAGGGACGGACTATGGCTACACCTTC. The encoded protein is CASNLGTDYGYTF.